What follows are 29 T cell receptor beta chains derived from one specimen sequenced in a study of technical replicates of blood from a few donors. Data came from immunoSEQ multiplex PCR; TCRdb stores just in-frame clones and leaves some out. The data hold some 90,000 clones, with 90% to 95% observed a single time. Sequenced sample: T cells isolated from PBMCs. The source of these receptors is a human donor in good health.

This CDR3 reads CASSLLSHSGELFF. In nucleotides, the CDR3 is TGTGCCAGCAGCTTGCTCTCTCACTCCGGGGAGCTGTTTTTT. V is TRBV5-4 and J is TRBJ2-2; D not resolved. There are 14 residues in the CDR3. Looked up from germline, CDR1 is SGHNT and CDR2 is YYREEE (reference sequence). V was clipped by 1 base and J by 6 bases, with 10 bases between them.

The chain couples TRBV2 to TRBJ2-2, with TRBD2 matching over 7 bases. Germline CDR1 is SNHLY and CDR2 is FYNNEI. CDR3 length equals 15 residues. V dropped 6 bases and J dropped 5; count of bases not matched to a gene: 9. The CDR3 reads CASSRLAGVTGELFF. The CDR3 DNA reads TGTGCCAGCAGCAGATTAGCGGGCGTAACCGGGGAGCTGTTTTTT.

The chain has TRBV5-6 and TRBJ2-7, with a tentative D call TRBD1 (6 bases). The CDR3 has 17 residues. Deletions cut 3 bases from V and 0 bases from J, with 19 bases between. Germline V gene data show CDR1 as SGHDT and CDR2 as YYEEEE. This CDR3 is CASSYETRQESSYEQYF. DNA for the CDR3: TGTGCCAGCAGCTACGAAACTAGACAGGAGAGCTCCTACGAGCAGTACTTC.

The chain has TRBV7-3 and TRBJ2-1; TRBD2 matches at 12 bases. The CDR3 sequence is 16 residues long. The V gene's germline CDR1 is SGHTA and CDR2 FQGTGA. The V gene end was trimmed by 5 bases and the J gene end by 7 bases; junction bases not matched to a gene: 9. CDR3 in amino acids: CASSPGASGRGNEQFF. The CDR3 DNA follows: TGTGCCAGCAGCCCAGGAGCTAGCGGGAGGGGGAATGAGCAGTTCTTC.

V gene TRBV7-7 combines with J gene TRBJ2-2; 9 bases fit TRBD1. Germline V gene sequence: CDR1 SSHAT, CDR2 FNYEAQ (reference sequence). The CDR3 length is 19 residues. V shed 5 bases, J shed 6 bases, and the junction held 19 bases outside the gene matches. In nucleotides, the CDR3 is TGTGCCAGCAGCCCCAGGGTTCCCACAGAGACAGGGGGATCCGGGGAGCTGTTTTTT. It is translated as CASSPRVPTETGGSGELFF.

CDR3 loop: CASSMGQGRRDNQPQHF. As DNA, the CDR3 is TGTGCCAGTAGTATGGGACAGGGGCGAAGGGACAATCAGCCCCAGCATTTT. The chain uses TRBV19 and TRBJ1-5, with 10 bases that match TRBD1. V gave up 3 bases and J gave up 3 bases; unmatched junction bases: 8. Germline V gene data show CDR1 as LNHDA and CDR2 as SQIVND (reference sequence). The CDR3 loop spans 17 amino acids.

V and J are TRBV29-1 and TRBJ1-1; 7 nucleotides align to TRBD1. V trimming: 5 bases; J trimming: 0 bases; junction bases outside the gene matches: 6. This CDR3 comprises 14 residues. Germline V gene lookup returns CDR1 SQVTM and CDR2 ANQGSEA. CDR3 bases: TGCAGCGTTTCCGACAGGGCTATGAACACTGAAGCTTTCTTT. Its translation is CSVSDRAMNTEAFF.

The J gene is TRBJ1-2, the V gene TRBV9, with TRBD1 identical over 8 bases. V gave up 3 bases and J gave up 1 base; unmatched junction bases: 5. Germline V lookup: CDR1 SGDLS, CDR2 YYNGEE. The CDR3 sequence is 15 residues long. In DNA form, the CDR3 reads TGTGCCAGCAGCGGATACAGGGGGGATAACTATGGCTACACCTTC. Translating gives CASSGYRGDNYGYTF. Using reference TRBV9 and TRBJ1-2 for the parts outside the CDR3, the full variable domain is DSGVTQTPKHLITATGQRVTLRCSPRSGDLSVYWYQQSLDQGLQFLIQYYNGEERAKGNILERFSAQQFPDLHSELNLSSLELGDSALYFCASSGYRGDNYGYTFGSGTRLTVV.

Here the CDR3 DNA reads TGTGCCCCCTGGGGGGAAACCGGGGAGCTGTTTTTT. Its protein is CAPWGETGELFF. The rearrangement joins TRBV7-9 to TRBJ2-2, with a tentative D call TRBD2 (6 bases). Trimming took off 11 bases at V and 5 bases at J, with 12 bases between the two ends. Germline CDR1 reads SEHNR; CDR2 reads FQNEAQ (reference sequence). The CDR3 loop spans 12 amino acids.

J is TRBJ2-7 and V is TRBV9; a possible D gene is TRBD1 (6 bases). Per germline, CDR1 SGDLS and CDR2 YYNGEE. The CDR3 length is 15 residues. V dropped 0 bases and J dropped 2 bases, with 12 bases sitting between them. The chain's CDR3 is CASSVGTGLAYEQYF. As DNA, the CDR3 is TGTGCCAGCAGCGTAGGCACAGGGTTAGCCTACGAGCAGTACTTC.

The sample holds one count of this clone. The rearrangement uses TRBV4-2 and TRBJ2-2, with D possibly matching TRBD2 (5 bases). V lost 4 bases to trimming and J lost 6 bases, with 12 bases between them. CDR3 size: 14 residues. Germline V CDR1 and CDR2: LGHNA, YNFKEQ. CDR3 region: CASSPVMGAGELFF. The CDR3 nucleotides read TGTGCCAGCAGCCCGGTCATGGGAGCCGGGGAGCTGTTTTTT.

This sequence joins TRBV25-1 and TRBJ2-2; a possible D gene is TRBD1 (5 bases). Germline CDR1 and CDR2: MGHDK and SYGVNS. The CDR3 totals 13 residues. Trimming removed 4 bases at V and 8 bases at J, with 11 bases between. The CDR3, as DNA: TGTGCCAGCAGTGGGGGCCCTAAGGGGGAGCTGTTTTTT. Protein: CASSGGPKGELFF.

CDR3 protein: CASSTGGTSGSTDTQYF. The CDR3, as DNA: TGTGCCAGTAGTACAGGCGGGACTAGCGGGAGCACAGATACGCAGTATTTT. This chain links TRBV19 with TRBJ2-3, with TRBD2 identical over 12 bases. With V trimmed by 4 bases and J by 0 bases, 5 bases remained unmatched. The germline V gene encodes CDR1 LNHDA and CDR2 SQIVND (reference sequence). The CDR3 extends over 17 amino acids.

Concerning this clone itself: The germline gene is not matched at one end of the junction; a read error may be the cause. CDR3 loop: CASRYSPGSYTF. The CDR3 DNA reads TGTGCCAGCAGATACTCCCCAGGGAGCTACACCTTC. V and J are TRBV6-5 and TRBJ1-2; the D gene is possibly TRBD1 (5 bases). Looked up from germline, CDR1 is MNHEY and CDR2 is SVGAGI. This CDR3 has 12 residues.

V usage is TRBV6-5 and J usage is TRBJ2-3; 7 bases line up with TRBD2. The CDR3 has 14 amino acids. J lost 7 bases, V lost 1 base, and 5 bases had no gene match. The germline gives CDR1 MNHEY, CDR2 SVGAGI. In DNA form, the CDR3 reads TGTGCCAGCAGTTACTTCGGGAGGAGGCATACGCAGTATTTT. Translating gives CASSYFGRRHTQYF.

The chain combines TRBV19 with TRBJ1-5, with TRBD1 as a possible D gene (6 bases). The CDR3 is 13 residues long. The germline gives CDR1 LNHDA, CDR2 SQIVND (reference sequence). Between the trimmed V and J ends, which lost 7 bases and 7 bases, there was a span of 14 bases. The CDR3 sequence: CASIKQGEQPQHF. The CDR3 DNA is TGTGCCAGTATAAAACAGGGAGAGCAGCCCCAGCATTTT.

This clone was seen a single time. The CDR3 loop reads CASGPGGGTQYF. The CDR3, as DNA: TGTGCCAGCGGACCGGGAGGCGGGACCCAGTACTTC. This sequence joins TRBV7-8 and TRBJ2-5, with 7 bases lining up with TRBD2. J gave up 7 bases and V 8 bases, and 7 bases lay outside the gene matches. There are 12 residues in the CDR3. The V gene's germline CDR1 is SGHVS and CDR2 FQNEAQ.

The V call is TRBV28, the J call TRBJ1-1, with TRBD1 as a possible D gene (5 bases). CDR1 and CDR2 from the germline V gene are MDHEN and SYDVKM. Trimming removed 3 bases from V and 3 bases from J, with 11 bases in between. The CDR3 sequence is 14 residues long. The chain's CDR3 is CASSFSTGYTEAFF. CDR3 nucleotide sequence: TGTGCCAGCAGTTTTAGTACAGGCTACACTGAAGCTTTCTTT.

This clone was counted a few times. V and J are TRBV5-6 and TRBJ1-1, with D hard to call. The V and J ends lost 1 base and 3 bases respectively, with 7 bases between them. The CDR3 length is 13 residues. The germline V gene encodes CDR1 SGHDT and CDR2 YYEEEE. CDR3 nucleotides: TGTGCCAGCAGCTTGTATGTTGACACTGAAGCTTTCTTT. Amino acids: CASSLYVDTEAFF. Full variable domain (missing parts from reference TRBV5-6 and TRBJ1-1): DAGVTQSPTHLIKTRGQQVTLRCSPKSGHDTVSWYQQALGQGPQFIFQYYEEEERQRGNFPDRFSGHQFPNYSSELNVNALLLGDSALYLCASSLYVDTEAFFGQGTRLTVV.

The genes are TRBV6-1 and TRBJ2-7; D unresolved. Germline lookup yields CDR1 MNHNS and CDR2 SASEGT. V shed 5 bases and J shed 2 bases, with 10 bases lying between them. This CDR3 is 13 amino acids long. CDR3 bases: TGTGCCAGCAGTTTAGCTGCCGCCTACGAGCAGTACTTC. Protein product: CASSLAAAYEQYF.

V gene TRBV6-1 combines with J gene TRBJ2-2, with 8 bases that match TRBD2. CDR3 size: 16 residues. CDR1 and CDR2 from the germline V gene are MNHNS and SASEGT. The V segment lost 2 bases and the J segment 5 bases; nucleotides outside the gene matches: 7. The CDR3 coding sequence is TGTGCCAGCAGTGAAATAGAGGTAGCGGGGACCGGGGAGCTGTTTTTT. Residues: CASSEIEVAGTGELFF.

The chain carries TRBV29-1 and TRBJ1-2, with D tentatively TRBD1 (5 bases). This CDR3 is 13 amino acids long. Trimming removed 7 bases at V and 0 bases at J, with 12 bases between. Germline V gene data show CDR1 as SQVTM and CDR2 as ANQGSEA. DNA for the CDR3: TGCAGCGCTGGCAGGGTGTCTAACTATGGCTACACCTTC. Its translation is CSAGRVSNYGYTF.

The chain employs TRBV2 and TRBJ1-1; D remains ambiguous. The CDR3 is 11 amino acids. Per germline, CDR1 SNHLY and CDR2 FYNNEI. Trimming took off 4 bases at V and 10 bases at J, with 10 bases between the two ends. The DNA of the CDR3 is TGTGCCAGCAGTGTGTTTCGGGGAGCTTTCTTT. Amino acids: CASSVFRGAFF.

The V and J genes are TRBV9 and TRBJ2-7, with D perhaps matching TRBD2 (5 bases). The CDR3 is 13 amino acids. The ends were cut back, 4 bases at V and 3 bases at J, with 11 bases in the middle. Per the germline V gene, CDR1 is SGDLS and CDR2 is YYNGEE. The CDR3 is CASSPPGGYEQYF. The CDR3 nucleotides are TGTGCCAGCAGCCCCCCCGGAGGCTACGAGCAGTACTTC.

The rearrangement uses TRBV29-1 and TRBJ2-3; TRBD2 matches at 9 bases. CDR3 size: 17 residues. The junction had 11 bases not matched to a gene; V was cut back by 2 bases and J by 2 bases. The germline gives CDR1 SQVTM, CDR2 ANQGSEA. CDR3 nucleotides: TGCAGCGTTGAAATCCTAGCGGGAAGTTGGAACACAGATACGCAGTATTTT. It codes for CSVEILAGSWNTDTQYF.

The chain recombines TRBV7-8 with TRBJ2-7; 7 nucleotides agree with TRBD2. The CDR3 consists of 15 residues. Germline assignment: CDR1 SGHVS and CDR2 FQNEAQ. V shed 3 bases, J shed 5 bases, and the junction held 10 bases outside the gene matches. CDR3 coding DNA: TGTGCCAGCAGCTTCGGGGGGTTGGGGTTTAACGAGCAGTACTTC. It is translated as CASSFGGLGFNEQYF.

The rearrangement joins TRBV5-4 to TRBJ2-3, with TRBD1 as a possible D gene (6 bases). The CDR3 runs 14 residues. The germline CDR1 and CDR2 sequences are SGHNT and YYREEE (reference sequence). The V gene lost 0 bases and the J gene lost 3 bases, with 8 bases spanning the gap. CDR3 nucleotides: TGTGCCAGCAGCTTGGGGGGGCGTACAGATACGCAGTATTTT. Residues: CASSLGGRTDTQYF. Combining the CDR3 with reference TRBV5-4 and TRBJ2-3 gives the whole variable domain ETGVTQSPTHLIKTRGQQVTLRCSSQSGHNTVSWYQQALGQGPQFIFQYYREEENGRGNFPPRFSGLQFPNYSSELNVNALELDDSALYLCASSLGGRTDTQYFGPGTRLTVL.

The chain combines TRBV6-1 with TRBJ2-3; 9 bases align to TRBD1. Germline-derived CDR1 and CDR2 are MNHNS and SASEGT. This CDR3 has 14 amino acids. Unmatched junction bases numbered 4, after V lost 8 bases and J lost 1 base. CDR3: CASSWTGGTDTQYF. The CDR3 DNA sequence: TGTGCCAGCTCCTGGACAGGGGGCACAGATACGCAGTATTTT.

The rearrangement joins TRBV7-9 to TRBJ2-5; D is perhaps TRBD2 (7 bases). Germline lookup yields CDR1 SEHNR and CDR2 FQNEAQ (reference sequence). The CDR3 totals 15 residues. The V end lost 5 bases, the J end lost 4 bases, and 17 bases lay between the germline ends. The CDR3 nucleotides are TGTGCCAGCAGCCCCAGCCGGGGGGCCGGAGAGACCCAGTACTTC. This sequence encodes CASSPSRGAGETQYF.